The 18 T cell receptor beta chains below come from one sample, sequenced in a study of human T cells and chemical hapten exposure. MiXCR, run by TCRdb on the RACE reads, gives a single entry per CDR3 protein. This table has 80,000 to 100,000 distinct CDR3 sequences, 10% to 13% appearing once. Time point of the sample: patch test 3, about 24 weeks after DPC sensitization. The treatment: therapeutic diphenylcyclopropenone sensitization with weekly scalp DPC. Sequencing used whole blood, obtained in connection with sensitization to the hapten diphenylcyclopropenone (DPC). The receptors derive from a woman in her fifties or sixties with alopecia areata. Some clones in this sample may be carry-over from other donors' samples.

This clonotype was recorded at least ten times. CDR3 nucleotide sequence: TGTGCCAGCAGTCCCCAGACAGCCACCTACGAGCAGTACTTC. It encodes CASSPQTATYEQYF. V and J are TRBV12-3 or TRBV12-4 and TRBJ2-7; TRBD1 is a possible D gene (5 bases). Trimming left V 5 bases short and J 2 bases short, with 13 bases between. This CDR3 comprises 14 residues.

This clonotype showed up many times. The gene calls are TRBV4-3 and TRBJ2-2; TRBD1 agrees at 9 bases. V lost 0 bases and J lost 0; bases outside the gene matches: 2. This CDR3 is built from 17 residues. The germline V gene has CDR1 LGHNA and CDR2 YSLEER. Here the CDR3 DNA reads TGCGCCAGCAGCCAAGAACGGACAGGGGCGAACACCGGGGAGCTGTTTTTT. Translation gives CASSQERTGANTGELFF.

Only a few counts were recorded for this clonotype. The chain combines TRBV3-1 with TRBJ1-5; tentatively, D is TRBD1 (5 bases). The CDR3 is made up of 16 amino acids. CDR1 and CDR2 (germline): LGHDT, YNNKEL (reference sequence). Between the trimmed V and J ends, which lost 0 bases and 7 bases, there was a span of 16 bases. For the CDR3, the DNA is TGTGCCAGCAGCCAAGATCTCCCAGGGAAAATGCAGCCCCAGCATTTT. Translating gives CASSQDLPGKMQPQHF. The whole variable domain, remainder taken from reference TRBV3-1 and TRBJ1-5, is DTAVSQTPKYLVTQMGNDKSIKCEQNLGHDTMYWYKQDSKKFLKIMFSYNNKELIINETVPNRFSPKSPDKAHLNLHINSLELGDSAVYFCASSQDLPGKMQPQHFGDGTRLSIL.

The table lists this clonotype with many counts. The chain has TRBV9 and TRBJ1-6; D is ambiguous. The germline V gene has CDR1 SGDLS and CDR2 YYNGEE. This CDR3 spans 15 amino acids. With 0 bases removed from V and 5 bases from J, the gap between germline ends came to 9 bases. In DNA form, the CDR3 reads TGTGCCAGCAGCGTAGAAGCCAGGAATAATTCACCCCTCCACTTT. It codes for CASSVEARNNSPLHF.

This clonotype was seen at least ten times. Compared with germline, one end of the junction differs, possibly owing to a read error. The chain links TRBV3-1 to TRBJ2-1; TRBD2 matches 9 bases. Germline V CDR1 and CDR2: LGHDT, YNNKEL (reference sequence). This CDR3 region has 12 residues. CDR3: CASSQDGASGVF. DNA for the CDR3: TGTGCCAGCAGCCAAGATGGAGCTAGCGGGGTATTC.

The table lists this clonotype with a few counts. The rearrangement uses TRBV20-1 and TRBJ2-3; 10 bases are a match to TRBD2. Germline-derived CDR1 and CDR2 are DFQATT and SNEGSKA (reference sequence). This CDR3 spans 17 amino acids. The V segment lost 1 base and the J segment 0 bases; nucleotides outside the gene matches: 7. This CDR3 is CSARASGRATSTDTQYF. As DNA, the CDR3 is TGCAGTGCTAGAGCCAGCGGGAGGGCCACTAGCACAGATACGCAGTATTTT.

This clonotype showed up many times. The CDR3 nucleotides read TGTGCCAGCAGAAGAAGACAGGGTGCAAGAACTGAAGCTTTCTTT. Protein sequence: CASRRRQGARTEAFF. The chain links TRBV6-2 or TRBV6-3 to TRBJ1-1, with 7 bases matching TRBD1. Germline V gene data show CDR1 as MNHEY and CDR2 as SVGEGT. The V segment lost 6 bases and the J segment 5 bases; nucleotides outside the gene matches: 12. The length of the CDR3 is 15 residues.

This clonotype was seen at least ten times. The chain joins TRBV11-1 to TRBJ1-1; D is perhaps TRBD1 (5 bases). Per germline, CDR1 SGHAT and CDR2 FQDESV (reference sequence). The CDR3 totals 15 residues. V lost 5 bases and J lost 6, with 19 bases in between. The CDR3 DNA reads TGTGCCAGCAGCCCTGTTGTCGGGGCCGGGGCTGAAGCTTTCTTT. It codes for CASSPVVGAGAEAFF.

This clonotype was seen repeatedly, ten times or more. The chain carries TRBV3-1 and TRBJ1-1; D gene unclear. The CDR3 loop spans 15 amino acids. CDR1 is LGHDT and CDR2 is YNNKEL in the germline V gene (reference sequence). V lost 4 bases and J 1 base, leaving 13 bases between the germline ends. This CDR3 reads CASSRWTQGNTEAFF. The CDR3 coding sequence is TGTGCCAGCAGCCGATGGACCCAAGGGAACACTGAAGCTTTCTTT.

The J gene is TRBJ2-1, the V gene TRBV20-1; 8 bases line up with TRBD2. This CDR3 spans 15 amino acids. Germline CDR1 DFQATT, CDR2 SNEGSKA (reference sequence). V dropped 5 bases and J dropped 1; count of bases not matched to a gene: 7. As DNA, the CDR3 is TGCAGTGCTGGACCCCTAGCGGGTTCCTACAATGAGCAGTTCTTC. It translates to CSAGPLAGSYNEQFF.

Many counts were recorded for this clonotype. This chain connects TRBV18 to TRBJ2-1; TRBD2 might be the D (7 bases). The CDR3 length is 17 residues. The V end lost 0 bases, the J end lost 6 bases, and 18 bases lay between the germline ends. CDR1 and CDR2 (germline): KGHSH, LQKENI. The CDR3 bases are TGTGCCAGCTCACCACCGTTCCGCGGGAGAGGGGGCAATGAGCAGTTCTTC. The encoded protein is CASSPPFRGRGGNEQFF.

This clonotype was found many times. The chain joins TRBV3-1 to TRBJ2-1; TRBD2 aligns across 11 bases. Per the germline V gene, CDR1 is LGHDT and CDR2 is YNNKEL (reference sequence). This CDR3 is built from 17 residues. V lost 2 bases, J lost 12 bases, and 15 bases stayed unmatched. CDR3 nucleotide sequence: TGTGCCAGCAGCCAAAGAACGGGATTAGCGGGAGGGGATGGGCAGTTCTTC. Translating it yields CASSQRTGLAGGDGQFF.

This chain links TRBV30 with TRBJ1-6, with a possible D match to TRBD1 (6 bases). Trimming shortened V by 8 bases and J by 6 bases, and 14 bases separated the two germline ends. CDR3 size: 13 residues. Germline V gene lookup returns CDR1 GTSNPN and CDR2 SVGIG (reference sequence). The CDR3 is CAGTGHSNSPLHF. The DNA of the CDR3 is TGTGCCGGGACGGGACATAGTAATTCACCCCTCCACTTT.

This clonotype was seen many times. V is TRBV20-1 and J is TRBJ2-7; 13 bases are shared with TRBD2. This CDR3 has 17 amino acids. The V and J ends lost 6 bases and 2 bases, in that order; junction bases with no gene match: 13. Germline-derived CDR1 and CDR2 are DFQATT and SNEGSKA (reference sequence). The CDR3: CSARLAGGEGLTYEQYF. As DNA, the CDR3 is TGCAGTGCCAGACTAGCGGGAGGAGAAGGACTTACCTACGAGCAGTACTTC.

Ten or more counts support this clonotype. This sequence joins TRBV2 and TRBJ2-5, with D uncertain. Trimming removed 4 bases at V and 2 bases at J, with 11 bases between. This CDR3 is 14 amino acids long. In germline, CDR1 is SNHLY, CDR2 FYNNEI. The CDR3 nucleotides are TGTGCCAGCAGTGGGGGAAGACGGCAAGAGACCCAGTACTTC. Translated: CASSGGRRQETQYF.

The table lists this clonotype with a few counts. The V call is TRBV5-1, the J call TRBJ2-1; 11 positions agree with TRBD2. The CDR3 contains 15 residues. The J segment lost 7 bases and the V segment lost 0 bases, leaving 3 bases of the junction unmatched. In germline, CDR1 is SGHRS, CDR2 YFSETQ. CDR3 DNA sequence: TGCGCCAGCAGCTTGGGACTAGCGGGACTTAATGAGCAGTTCTTC. The encoded protein is CASSLGLAGLNEQFF.

The chain joins TRBV12-3 or TRBV12-4 to TRBJ1-3; tentatively, D is TRBD1 (5 bases). V was clipped by 8 bases and J by 1 base, with 12 bases between them. The CDR3 is 14 residues long. The CDR3 region is CASWGSVSGNTIYF. The DNA for the CDR3 is TGTGCCAGCTGGGGCAGCGTGTCTGGAAACACCATATATTTT.

The chain carries TRBV5-8 and TRBJ2-3; no firm D call. From germline, CDR1 is SGHTS and CDR2 YDEGEE. V lost 0 bases and J lost 2, with 13 bases in between. This CDR3 is built from 16 residues. CDR3 in amino acids: CASSLVAPPPTDTQYF. DNA of the CDR3: TGTGCCAGCAGCTTGGTAGCCCCGCCCCCCACAGATACGCAGTATTTT.